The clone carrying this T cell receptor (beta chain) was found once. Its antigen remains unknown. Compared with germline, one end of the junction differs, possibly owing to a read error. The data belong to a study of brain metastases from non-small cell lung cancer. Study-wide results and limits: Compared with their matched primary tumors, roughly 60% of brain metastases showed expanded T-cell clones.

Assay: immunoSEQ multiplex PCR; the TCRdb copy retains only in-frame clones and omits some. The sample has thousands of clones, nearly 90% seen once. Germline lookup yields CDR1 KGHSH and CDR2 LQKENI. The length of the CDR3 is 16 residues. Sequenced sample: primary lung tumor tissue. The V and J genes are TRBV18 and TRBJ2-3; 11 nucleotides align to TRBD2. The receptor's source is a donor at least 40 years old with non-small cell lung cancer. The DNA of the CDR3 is TGTGCCAGCTCACCAGAGACTAGCGGGGTTGCAGATATGCAGTATTTT. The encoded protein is CASSPETSGVADMQYF.